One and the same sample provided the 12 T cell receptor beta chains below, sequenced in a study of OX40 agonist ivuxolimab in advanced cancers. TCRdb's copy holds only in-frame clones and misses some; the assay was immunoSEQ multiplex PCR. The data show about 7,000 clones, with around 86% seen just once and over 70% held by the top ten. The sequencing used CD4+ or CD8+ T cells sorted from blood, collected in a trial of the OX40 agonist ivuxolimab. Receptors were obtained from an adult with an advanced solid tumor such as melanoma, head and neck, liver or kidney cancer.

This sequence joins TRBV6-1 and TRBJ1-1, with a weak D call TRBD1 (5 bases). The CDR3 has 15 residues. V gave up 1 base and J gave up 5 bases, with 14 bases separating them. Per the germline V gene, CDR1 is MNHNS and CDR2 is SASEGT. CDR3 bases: TGTGCCAGCAGTGAAGATCGGGGGGGTATAACTGAAGCTTTCTTT. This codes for CASSEDRGGITEAFF.

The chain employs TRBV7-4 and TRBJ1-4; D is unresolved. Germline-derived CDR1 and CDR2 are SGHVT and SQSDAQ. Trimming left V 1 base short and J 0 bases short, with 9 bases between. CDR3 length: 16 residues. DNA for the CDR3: TGTGCCAGCAGCTTAGTTGGGGTCACAACTAATGAAAAACTGTTTTTT. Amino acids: CASSLVGVTTNEKLFF.

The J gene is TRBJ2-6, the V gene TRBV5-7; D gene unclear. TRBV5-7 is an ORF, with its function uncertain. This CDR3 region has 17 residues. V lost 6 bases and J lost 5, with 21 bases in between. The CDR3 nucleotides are TGTGCCAGCATGGTCCGCAATTCACAAAGTCGGGCCAACGTCCTGACTTTC. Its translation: CASMVRNSQSRANVLTF.

In DNA, the CDR3 is TGTGCCAGTAGTATACAGGGGCCCGGGGAGCTGTTTTTT. Its protein product is CASSIQGPGELFF. The chain employs TRBV19 and TRBJ2-2, with D perhaps TRBD1 (6 bases). This CDR3 spans 13 amino acids. V was trimmed by 2 bases and J by 6 bases, leaving 7 bases between them. Germline values: CDR1 LNHDA, CDR2 SQIVND (reference sequence). Filled out from reference TRBV19 and TRBJ2-2, the complete variable domain reads DGGITQSPKYLFRKEGQNVTLSCEQNLNHDAMYWYRQDPGQGLRLIYYSQIVNDFQKGDIAEGYSVSREKKESFPLTVTSAQKNPTAFYLCASSIQGPGELFFGEGSRLTVL.

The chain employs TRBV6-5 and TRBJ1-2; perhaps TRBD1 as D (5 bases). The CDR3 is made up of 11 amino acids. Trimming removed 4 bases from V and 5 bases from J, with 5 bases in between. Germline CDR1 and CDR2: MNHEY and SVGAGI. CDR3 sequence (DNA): TGTGCCAGCAGTTCAGGGTATGGCTACACCTTC. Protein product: CASSSGYGYTF.

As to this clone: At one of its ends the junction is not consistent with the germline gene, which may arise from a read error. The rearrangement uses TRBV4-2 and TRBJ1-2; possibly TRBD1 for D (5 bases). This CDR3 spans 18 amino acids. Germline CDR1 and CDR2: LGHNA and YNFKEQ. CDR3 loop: CASNQEAYGGTGNYGYTF. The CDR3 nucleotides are TGTGCCAGCAACCAAGAGGCCTACGGCGGGACGGGCAACTATGGCTACACCTTC.

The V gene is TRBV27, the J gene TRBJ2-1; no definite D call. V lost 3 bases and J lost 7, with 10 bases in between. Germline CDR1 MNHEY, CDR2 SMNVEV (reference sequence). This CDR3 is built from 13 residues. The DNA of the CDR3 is TGTGCCAGCAGTTTTAGGGAAAGGAATGAGCAGTTCTTC. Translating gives CASSFRERNEQFF.

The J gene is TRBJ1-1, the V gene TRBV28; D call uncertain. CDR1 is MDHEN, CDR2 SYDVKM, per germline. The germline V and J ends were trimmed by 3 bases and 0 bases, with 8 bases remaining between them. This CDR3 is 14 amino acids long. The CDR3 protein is CASSFQNMNTEAFF. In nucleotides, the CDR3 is TGTGCCAGCAGTTTCCAGAACATGAACACTGAAGCTTTCTTT.

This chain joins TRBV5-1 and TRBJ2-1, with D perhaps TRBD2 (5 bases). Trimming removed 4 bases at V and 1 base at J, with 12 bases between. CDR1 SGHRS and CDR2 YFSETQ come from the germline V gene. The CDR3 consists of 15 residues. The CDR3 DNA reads TGCGCCAGCAGCGGGAGTGGGAATTCCTACAATGAGCAGTTCTTC. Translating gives CASSGSGNSYNEQFF.

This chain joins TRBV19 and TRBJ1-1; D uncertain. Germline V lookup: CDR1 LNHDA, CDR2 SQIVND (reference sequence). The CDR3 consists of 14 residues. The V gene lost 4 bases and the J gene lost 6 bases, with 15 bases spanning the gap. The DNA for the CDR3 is TGTGCCAGTAGTACCTTAGAATCGTGGCCTGAAGCTTTCTTT. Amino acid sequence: CASSTLESWPEAFF.

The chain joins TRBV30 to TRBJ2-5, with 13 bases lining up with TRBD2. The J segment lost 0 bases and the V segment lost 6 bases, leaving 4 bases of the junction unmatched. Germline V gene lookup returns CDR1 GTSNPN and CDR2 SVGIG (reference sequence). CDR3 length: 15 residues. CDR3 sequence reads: CACQLAGGYQETQYF. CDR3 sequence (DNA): TGTGCCTGCCAACTAGCGGGGGGGTACCAAGAGACCCAGTACTTC.

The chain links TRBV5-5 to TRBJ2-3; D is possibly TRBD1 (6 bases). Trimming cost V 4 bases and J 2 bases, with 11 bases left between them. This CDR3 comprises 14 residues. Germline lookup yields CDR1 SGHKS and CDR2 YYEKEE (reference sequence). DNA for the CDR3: TGTGCCAGCAGCCCTGGACAGTACACAGATACGCAGTATTTT. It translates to CASSPGQYTDTQYF.